This T cell receptor beta chain emerged from a study of cytomegalovirus exposure and HLA in healthy donors. Study findings and constraints: Reported results showed that the classifier diagnosed cytomegalovirus status with high specificity and sensitivity. In vitro assays verified that three CMV-associated chains recognized CMV antigens specifically. Researchers reported in a later analysis that a missense DCLRE1C variant was tied to TCR beta V- and J-gene trimming.

60 Vbeta and 13 Jbeta primers were used in PCR. The method was immunoSEQ multiplex PCR; TCRdb's version includes in-frame clones alone and lacks a portion of them. The data show roughly 120,000 clones, with around 74% seen just once and roughly 1.5% held by the top ten. The CDR3 runs to 16 residues. Trimming cost V 1 base and J 0 bases, with 13 bases left between them. Looked up from germline, CDR1 is LNHDA and CDR2 is SQIVND (reference sequence). For this clone: The antigen remains undetermined.

V usage is TRBV19 and J usage is TRBJ2-7; maybe TRBD2 (6 bases). The sample was PBMCs. This clonotype originated in a woman under 30 in good health and CMV-seronegative. Here the CDR3 DNA reads TGTGCCAGTAGTATAGTACGTGACGGGAGCTCCTACGAGCAGTACTTC. It is translated as CASSIVRDGSSYEQYF.